Below are 22 T cell receptor beta chains sequenced from a single sample in a study of shared clonotypes between healthy human individuals (dated by TCRdb to about 2020). The library was produced with the immunoSEQ multiplex PCR assay. TCRdb limited this immuneACCESS table to in-frame rearrangements with V and J called. A share of clones is missing; checked studies link under half to unresolved V genes, and the rest is unexplained. Here the sample has hundreds of thousands of clones; about 74% occur a single time. Together, the top ten hold 1.5% to 2% of the sample. Sequencing was carried out using memory CD4+ T cells sorted from blood. Reading the label with the study, this specimen's cell subset or site is: CD45RA-negative fraction. The receptors shown here come from a woman in her twenties or thirties in good health.

Concerning this clone itself: This same CDR3 is encoded by further DNA sequences in the sample. The rearrangement joins TRBV20-1 to TRBJ2-5; D gene unclear. Germline V CDR1 and CDR2: DFQATT, SNEGSKA (reference sequence). The CDR3 has 11 residues. V lost 3 bases and J 2 bases, leaving 4 bases between the germline ends. Written as DNA, the CDR3 is TGCAGTGCTAGCCAGCAAGAGACCCAGTACTTC. This sequence encodes CSASQQETQYF.

In nucleotides, the CDR3 is TGTGCCAGCAGTGAAGCGCGCAGTTTGGTAGCGGTTGACAATGAGCAGTTCTTC. Encoded protein: CASSEARSLVAVDNEQFF. The V call is TRBV2, the J call TRBJ2-1, with D possibly matching TRBD2 (6 bases). The CDR3 sequence is 18 residues long. V was clipped by 0 bases and J by 5 bases, with 20 bases between them. Germline assignment: CDR1 SNHLY and CDR2 FYNNEI.

The chain uses TRBV5-1 and TRBJ2-2; no clear D. CDR1 SGHRS and CDR2 YFSETQ come from the germline V gene. Deletions cut 4 bases from V and 0 bases from J, with 7 bases between. The CDR3 is 14 residues long. The CDR3 sequence is CASSMETNTGELFF. The CDR3 DNA reads TGCGCCAGCAGCATGGAAACGAACACCGGGGAGCTGTTTTTT.

This chain connects TRBV2 to TRBJ2-3, with D possibly being TRBD1 or TRBD2 (5 bases each). From germline, CDR1 is SNHLY and CDR2 FYNNEI. The CDR3 loop spans 14 amino acids. The ends were cut back, 7 bases at V and 0 bases at J, with 11 bases in the middle. CDR3 sequence (DNA): TGTGCCAGCAACGGGGCACTTAGCACAGATACGCAGTATTTT. This translates into CASNGALSTDTQYF.

This chain uses TRBV28 with TRBJ1-4, with D maybe TRBD1 (5 bases). Trimming left V 7 bases short and J 7 bases short, with 16 bases between. Germline loops: CDR1 MDHEN, CDR2 SYDVKM. This CDR3 has 14 amino acids. The CDR3: CASIRSGGGEKLFF. In DNA, the CDR3 is TGTGCCAGCATCCGTTCTGGGGGTGGTGAAAAACTGTTTTTT.

This clone was seen a handful of times. V and J are TRBV5-4 and TRBJ2-3, with 11 bases lining up with TRBD2. V was pared by 4 bases and J by 5 bases, with 6 bases of the junction left unmatched. This CDR3 comprises 15 residues. Germline-derived CDR1 and CDR2 are SGHNT and YYREEE (reference sequence). In nucleotides, the CDR3 is TGTGCCAGCAGCGTTAGTCTAGCGGGAGGAGATACGCAGTATTTT. Protein: CASSVSLAGGDTQYF.

The CDR3 region has the DNA TGCGCCAGCAGCTTGGAACGGGCCGGTGAGCAGTTCTTC. Translating gives CASSLERAGEQFF. V gene TRBV5-1 combines with J gene TRBJ2-1; unclear D gene. V lost 0 bases, J lost 9 bases, and 10 bases lay in between. CDR1 and CDR2 (germline): SGHRS, YFSETQ. The length of the CDR3 is 13 residues.

The V and J genes are TRBV27 and TRBJ1-2, with 8 bases identical to TRBD1. CDR3 length: 14 residues. Trimming at V came to 8 bases and at J to 4 bases, leaving 9 bases not matched to a gene. Germline lookup yields CDR1 MNHEY and CDR2 SMNVEV (reference sequence). The CDR3 DNA reads TGTGCCAGCCGCTCATCGGACAGGGCCTATGGCTACACCTTC. Its translation is CASRSSDRAYGYTF.

This clone was found a few times. The V call is TRBV2, the J call TRBJ1-5; 8 bases map to TRBD1. The CDR3 is made up of 13 amino acids. Germline V gene sequence: CDR1 SNHLY, CDR2 FYNNEI. V lost 9 bases and J lost 5; bases outside the gene matches: 6. In nucleotides, the CDR3 is TGTGCCAGTGAACAGGGGGTAGATCAGCCCCAGCATTTT. This encodes CASEQGVDQPQHF.

The chain couples TRBV28 to TRBJ2-1; 11 bases align to TRBD2. V lost 7 bases and J lost 9; bases outside the gene matches: 8. CDR1 is MDHEN and CDR2 is SYDVKM in the germline V gene. This CDR3 has 14 residues. The CDR3 protein is CASKTSGILGEQFF. The CDR3 DNA follows: TGTGCCAGCAAGACTAGCGGGATTCTAGGTGAGCAGTTCTTC.

The V call is TRBV27, the J call TRBJ2-7, with D possibly being TRBD1 (7 bases). The CDR3 contains 15 residues. The V gene's germline CDR1 is MNHEY and CDR2 SMNVEV (reference sequence). Trimming took 2 bases from V and 3 from J, leaving 14 bases between them. CDR3: CASSLTGDSLYEQYF. In nucleotides, the CDR3 is TGTGCCAGCAGTTTAACAGGGGACTCCCTCTACGAGCAGTACTTC.

The chain uses TRBV29-1 and TRBJ2-7; 14 nucleotides align to TRBD2. The junction had 12 bases not matched to a gene; V was cut back by 7 bases and J by 7 bases. The CDR3 extends over 15 amino acids. CDR1 and CDR2 from the germline V gene are SQVTM and ANQGSEA. CDR3: CSATTTSGRAEEQYF. The CDR3 DNA sequence: TGCAGCGCCACAACGACTAGCGGGAGGGCCGAAGAGCAGTACTTC.

This clone has just one count. CDR3 residues: CASSTYGTGGVYNQPQHF. As DNA, the CDR3 is TGTGCCAGCAGTACATACGGGACAGGGGGCGTATACAATCAGCCCCAGCATTTT. This chain connects TRBV28 to TRBJ1-5; TRBD1 agrees at 12 bases. CDR1 and CDR2 from the germline V gene are MDHEN and SYDVKM. The V segment lost 5 bases and the J segment 3 bases; nucleotides outside the gene matches: 11. The CDR3 is made up of 18 amino acids.

The chain carries TRBV7-9 and TRBJ2-1, with 8 bases matching TRBD2. The V gene's germline CDR1 is SEHNR and CDR2 FQNEAQ (reference sequence). Unmatched junction bases numbered 14, after V lost 3 bases and J lost 4 bases. This CDR3 region has 18 residues. In nucleotides, the CDR3 is TGTGCCAGCAGCTTCAACTCCGCCGGGACTAGGAGATACAATGAGCAGTTCTTC. It yields the protein CASSFNSAGTRRYNEQFF. The full variable domain, with the rest looked up from reference TRBV7-9 and TRBJ2-1, is DTGVSQNPRHKITKRGQNVTFRCDPISEHNRLYWYRQTLGQGPEFLTYFQNEAQLEKSRLLSDRFSAERPKGSFSTLEIQRTEQGDSAMYLCASSFNSAGTRRYNEQFFGPGTRLTVL.

The V call is TRBV5-5, the J call TRBJ1-2; D is unresolved. The V end was cut by 2 bases, the J end by 4 bases, with 9 bases between. The germline V gene has CDR1 SGHKS and CDR2 YYEKEE (reference sequence). The CDR3 loop spans 13 amino acids. The CDR3 sequence is CASSFSNLYGYTF. CDR3 bases: TGTGCCAGCAGCTTTTCGAATCTCTATGGCTACACCTTC.

This chain joins TRBV5-6 and TRBJ2-7; TRBD1 agrees at 12 bases. The CDR3 is made up of 14 amino acids. Trimming removed 4 bases from V and 9 bases from J; junction bases left unmatched: 8. CDR1 and CDR2 from the germline V gene are SGHDT and YYEEEE. The CDR3 bases are TGTGCCAGCAGCCCCGGGACAGGGGGCGAGGGGCAGTACTTC. This encodes CASSPGTGGEGQYF. Looking up the rest from reference TRBV5-6 and TRBJ2-7 gives the full variable domain: DAGVTQSPTHLIKTRGQQVTLRCSPKSGHDTVSWYQQALGQGPQFIFQYYEEEERQRGNFPDRFSGHQFPNYSSELNVNALLLGDSALYLCASSPGTGGEGQYFGPGTRLTVT.

This clone was detected ten times or more. The V call is TRBV19, the J call TRBJ1-5, with 8 bases identical to TRBD1. The germline gives CDR1 LNHDA, CDR2 SQIVND (reference sequence). The V segment lost 5 bases and the J segment 2 bases; nucleotides outside the gene matches: 8. This CDR3 contains 16 residues. The CDR3 region is CASSPSPGQGNQPQHF. CDR3 in DNA: TGTGCCAGTAGTCCATCACCGGGACAGGGCAATCAGCCCCAGCATTTT.

Only a few counts were recorded for this clone. The chain employs TRBV7-2 and TRBJ1-2; 8 positions agree with TRBD1. The trim removed 5 bases at V and 4 bases at J, leaving 9 bases unmatched. The CDR3 spans 15 residues. The germline V gene has CDR1 SGHTA and CDR2 FQGNSA. The CDR3 protein is CASSTYRGNPYGYTF. DNA for the CDR3: TGTGCCAGCAGCACTTACAGGGGGAACCCCTATGGCTACACCTTC.

The rearrangement links TRBV21-1 to TRBJ2-7; the table's D gene call, TRBD1, was not cross checked with the DNA. TRBV21-1 is tagged as a pseudogene. The CDR3 extends over 20 amino acids. CDR3 region: CASTNPGETGETTPENEQYF. The CDR3 nucleotides are TGTGCCAGCACCAATCCGGGAGAAACAGGGGAAACCACCCCTGAGAACGAGCAGTACTTC.

The J gene is TRBJ2-1, the V gene TRBV28; the D gene is possibly TRBD2 (6 bases). The CDR3 is 13 residues long. From germline, CDR1 is MDHEN and CDR2 SYDVKM. V lost 3 bases to trimming and J lost 10 bases, with 13 bases between them. The CDR3 coding sequence is TGTGCCAGCAGTTTGGGCCTAGCGTACGAGCAGTTCTTC. Protein product: CASSLGLAYEQFF. Using reference TRBV28 and TRBJ2-1 for the parts outside the CDR3, the full variable domain is DVKVTQSSRYLVKRTGEKVFLECVQDMDHENMFWYRQDPGLGLRLIYFSYDVKMKEKGDIPEGYSVSREKKERFSLILESASTNQTSMYLCASSLGLAYEQFFGPGTRLTVL.

This clone has more than one count but fewer than ten. This specimen includes other DNA sequences encoding the same CDR3. CDR3 sequence reads: CASSLGTAGEQYF. The CDR3 DNA reads as TGCGCCAGCAGCTTGGGAACAGCCGGCGAGCAGTACTTC. The chain combines TRBV5-1 with TRBJ2-7; D is undetermined. The CDR3 is 13 residues long. The germline V gene encodes CDR1 SGHRS and CDR2 YFSETQ. The V and J ends lost 0 bases and 6 bases respectively, with 10 bases between them.

The rearrangement uses TRBV2 and TRBJ1-1, with TRBD1 matching 9 bases. The CDR3 spans 13 residues. J lost 6 bases, V lost 8 bases, and 7 bases had no gene match. The V gene's germline CDR1 is SNHLY and CDR2 FYNNEI. CDR3 sequence (DNA): TGTGCCAGCCACAGGGGGCCGGTCGCTGAAGCTTTCTTT. This translates into CASHRGPVAEAFF.